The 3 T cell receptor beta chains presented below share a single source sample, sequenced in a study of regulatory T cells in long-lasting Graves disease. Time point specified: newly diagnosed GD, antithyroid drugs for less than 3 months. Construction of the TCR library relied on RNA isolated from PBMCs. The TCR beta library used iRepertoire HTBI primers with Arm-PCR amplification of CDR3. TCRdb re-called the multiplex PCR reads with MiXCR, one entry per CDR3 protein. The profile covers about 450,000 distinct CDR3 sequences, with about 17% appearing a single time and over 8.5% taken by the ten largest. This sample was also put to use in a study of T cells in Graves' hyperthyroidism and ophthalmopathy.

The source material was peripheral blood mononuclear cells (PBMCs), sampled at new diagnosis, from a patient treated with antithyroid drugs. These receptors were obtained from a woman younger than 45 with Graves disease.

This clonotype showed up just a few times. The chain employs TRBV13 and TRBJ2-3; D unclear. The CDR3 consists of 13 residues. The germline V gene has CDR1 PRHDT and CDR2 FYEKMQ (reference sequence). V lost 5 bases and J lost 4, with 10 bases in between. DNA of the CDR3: TGTGCCAGCAGCGTTTCAGGCCCAGATACGCAGTATTTT. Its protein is CASSVSGPDTQYF.

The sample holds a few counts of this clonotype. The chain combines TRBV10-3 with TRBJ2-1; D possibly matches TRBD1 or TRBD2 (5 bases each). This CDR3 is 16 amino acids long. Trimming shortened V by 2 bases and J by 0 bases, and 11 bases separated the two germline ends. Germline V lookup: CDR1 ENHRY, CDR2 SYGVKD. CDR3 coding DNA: TGTGCCATCAGTGAGGGGGACGTAAGCTCCTACAATGAGCAGTTCTTC. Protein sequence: CAISEGDVSSYNEQFF.

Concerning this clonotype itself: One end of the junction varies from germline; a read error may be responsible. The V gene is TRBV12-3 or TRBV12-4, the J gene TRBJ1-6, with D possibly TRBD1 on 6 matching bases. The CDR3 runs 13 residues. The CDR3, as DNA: TGTGCCAGCAGTCCGCGGGGGGGGGGCATTCAGTACTTT. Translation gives CASSPRGGGIQYF.